The clone carrying this TCR beta chain was picked up a small number of times. Its target is not known. The ends lost 0 bases at V and 9 bases at J; junction bases unmatched: 2. CDR3 size: 14 residues. Looked up from germline, CDR1 is SGDLS and CDR2 is YYNGEE. The data stem from a study of beta chain features in type 1 diabetes. Study results and caveats: Moderately but significantly shorter TCRB CDR3s were found in Type 1 diabetes patients in all four CD4+ subsets. In patients and controls equally, PCR might favor templates that are shorter. These data did not resolve whether HLA type affects TCRB rearrangement.

Expressed TCRB transcripts were sequenced after all isolated RNA was converted to cDNA. Sequenced by immunoSEQ multiplex PCR; TCRdb stores in-frame clones only, minus some. The sample lists 250,000 to 350,000 clones, approximately 14% occurring once. The sequence derives from a man aged 25-45 years in good health. Sequenced material: central memory CD4+ T cells from blood. V and J are TRBV9 and TRBJ2-1; 11 bases match TRBD2. The CDR3, as DNA: TGTGCCAGCAGCGTAGCACTAGCGGGAGTTGAGCAGTTCTTC. This codes for CASSVALAGVEQFF. Complete variable domain (other parts from reference TRBV9 and TRBJ2-1): DSGVTQTPKHLITATGQRVTLRCSPRSGDLSVYWYQQSLDQGLQFLIQYYNGEERAKGNILERFSAQQFPDLHSELNLSSLELGDSALYFCASSVALAGVEQFFGPGTRLTVL.